The sequence of this T cell receptor (beta chain) was determined in a study of blood T cell repertoires in COVID-19. Study-wide background: Samples came from the United States, Italy and Spain, spanning acute and convalescent COVID-19.

Original analysis: Amplification of reference gene primers provided the estimated nucleated cell counts. Using immunoSEQ multiplex PCR, the repertoire was profiled, and TCRdb retains in-frame clones only, with some absent. Clone size and the V and J calls come from that table; the DNA yielded D and trimming. The sample contains roughly 68,000 clones, about 81% of which appear only once. The V end was cut by 3 bases, the J end by 4 bases, with 13 bases between. Looked up from germline, CDR1 is SGHRS and CDR2 is YFSETQ. This CDR3 has 14 residues. The TCR was taken from a human donor in a cohort sampled during active COVID-19. The material sequenced was peripheral blood. This sequence joins TRBV5-1 and TRBJ1-2, with D perhaps matching TRBD1 (6 bases). CDR3: CASSSTGIGYGYTF. The CDR3 coding sequence is TGCGCCAGCAGCTCTACAGGGATAGGCTATGGCTACACCTTC.